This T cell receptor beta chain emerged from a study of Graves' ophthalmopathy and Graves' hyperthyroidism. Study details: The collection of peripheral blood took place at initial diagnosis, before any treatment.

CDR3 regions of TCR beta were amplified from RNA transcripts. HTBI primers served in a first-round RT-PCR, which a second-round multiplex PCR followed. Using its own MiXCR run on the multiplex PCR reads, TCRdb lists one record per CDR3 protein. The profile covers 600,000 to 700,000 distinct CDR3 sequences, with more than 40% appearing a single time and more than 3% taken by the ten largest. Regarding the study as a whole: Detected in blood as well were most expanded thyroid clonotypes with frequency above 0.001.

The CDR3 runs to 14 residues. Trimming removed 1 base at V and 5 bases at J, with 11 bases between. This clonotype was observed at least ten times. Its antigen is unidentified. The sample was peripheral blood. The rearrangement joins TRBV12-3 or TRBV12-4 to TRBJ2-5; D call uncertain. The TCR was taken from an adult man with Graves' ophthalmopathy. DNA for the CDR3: TGTGCCAGCAGTTTAGTGAAGGGTTGGGAGACCCAGTACTTC. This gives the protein CASSLVKGWETQYF.